This entry is about one T cell receptor beta chain. The data were produced by immunoSEQ multiplex PCR, yet TCRdb's version contains in-frame clones alone and is incomplete. The table has almost 550,000 clones, approximately 80% seen once; the top ten hold roughly 0.013%. The data are from a study of shared T cell receptors in the human thymus. Unmatched junction bases numbered 6, after V lost 1 base and J lost 3 bases. The CDR3 has 17 amino acids. The germline gives CDR1 SGHTA, CDR2 FQGNSA. This sample also belongs to another study, concerning human thymus T cells. That study adds: All donors were healthy Finnish infants who were undergoing corrective surgery to treat congenital heart defects. From resections taken during corrective heart surgery, the thymus tissue was obtained. Repertoires sampled from thymus and blood appeared biased in V and J gene usage. Related work found strong thymic repertoire overlap between unrelated individuals.

The chain carries TRBV7-2 and TRBJ2-5; 12 bases agree with TRBD2. The sequence came from a boy less than two years old with a congenital heart defect. The sequenced material came from thymocytes. The CDR3 DNA is TGTGCCAGCAGCTTAGGCCGACTAGCGGGAGAAGAAGAGACCCAGTACTTC. As protein: CASSLGRLAGEEETQYF.